A selection of T cell receptor beta chains follows, all from one sample in a study of control samples from healthy donors and cancer patients. Produced via immunoSEQ multiplex PCR; TCRdb's table is partial and in-frame only. The table records about 250,000 clones, roughly 82% of them present only once. The material sequenced was PBMCs. The receptors stem from an older woman with lung cancer. The CDR3 runs from the conserved cysteine through the conserved F or W. The order of the fields is J gene, D gene, V gene, clone size, CDR3 DNA, CDR3 protein. A D gene is named only where the DNA matches it firmly. Size tells how often a clone was seen (once, few, many) or the class of an expanded clone, and some rows leave it out.

TRBJ2-7 | . | TRBV7-3 | few | TGTGCCAGCAGCTTAGCCCCCGGGGGCGGGTACGAGCAGTACTTC | CASSLAPGGGYEQYF
TRBJ1-2 | . | TRBV29-1 | . | TGCAGCGTTGAAAGCCGGGACAATCATGGCTACACCTTC | CSVESRDNHGYTF
TRBJ2-1 | TRBD1 | TRBV18 | . | TGTGCCAGCTCAACCCGGACAGGGTTTGAAAATGAGCAGTTCTTC | CASSTRTGFENEQFF
TRBJ1-1 | TRBD1 | TRBV5-1 | . | TGCGCCAGCAGCTCGGCCGGGACAGACGCTGAAGCTTTCTTT | CASSSAGTDAEAFF
TRBJ2-7 | TRBD1 | TRBV7-3 | . | TGTGCCAGCAGCTTCGACAGGGTCGGCTACGAGCAGTACTTC | CASSFDRVGYEQYF
TRBJ1-1 | . | TRBV5-1 | . | TGCGCCAGCAGCTTGGCTTCAATGAGGGACATGGGGAAAACTGAAGCTTTCTTT | CASSLASMRDMGKTEAFF
TRBJ2-1 | TRBD2 | TRBV5-1 | . | TGCGCCAGCAGCTTGGAGGGACTAGCCTTTCTTTACAATGAGCAGTTCTTC | CASSLEGLAFLYNEQFF
TRBJ1-4 | . | TRBV10-3 | . | TGTGCCATCAGTGGGGGTGCAGGTGAAAAACTGTTTTTT | CAISGGAGEKLFF
TRBJ2-5 | TRBD2 | TRBV10-3 | . | TGTGCCATCAGTGAGACGAAGACTAGCTTGGAGACCCAGTACTTC | CAISETKTSLETQYF
TRBJ2-5 | . | TRBV10-3 | . | TGTGCCATCAGTGTACTGGGCCAAGAGACCCAGTACTTC | CAISVLGQETQYF
TRBJ1-6 | . | TRBV15 | . | TGTGCCACCAGCAGAGGGGGCCGTCCGGGTTCACCCCTCCACTTT | CATSRGGRPGSPLHF
TRBJ2-2 | . | TRBV19 | . | TGTGCCAGTAGTATAGGTCGAAACACCGGGGAGCTGTTTTTT | CASSIGRNTGELFF
TRBJ2-5 | TRBD1 | TRBV4-2 | . | TGTGCCAGCAGCCAAGATCCCCAGGGGGCGGAGACCCAGTACTTC | CASSQDPQGAETQYF
TRBJ2-3 | . | TRBV5-5 | . | TGTGCCAGCAGCTCGACTCGGGGGGCCGTAGATACGCAGTATTTT | CASSSTRGAVDTQYF
TRBJ1-1 | . | TRBV7-2 | . | TGTGCCAGCAGCTCCACTGGGGGTTTGAACACTGAAGCTTTCTTT | CASSSTGGLNTEAFF
TRBJ2-7 | TRBD2 | TRBV7-6 | . | TGTGCCAGCAGCTCATTAGCGGGTCTCTCCTCCGGGCAGTACTTC | CASSSLAGLSSGQYF
TRBJ2-7 | TRBD2 | TRBV6-5 | . | TGTGCCAGCGGCAGGGGACTAGAGTCCTACGAGCAGTACTTC | CASGRGLESYEQYF
TRBJ2-3 | . | TRBV12-5 | . | TGTGCTAGTGGTTTGGCAGGTGTGGATACGCAGTATTTT | CASGLAGVDTQYF
TRBJ2-2 | TRBD1 | TRBV7-3 | . | TGTGCCAGCAGCCCACCGATCCGGGACAGCACCACAAACGCCGGGGAGCTGTTTTTT | CASSPPIRDSTTNAGELFF
TRBJ2-7 | . | TRBV6-5 | . | TGTGCCAGCGGCGGGGAAATATACGAGCAGTACTTC | CASGGEIYEQYF
TRBJ1-2 | . | TRBV28 | . | TGTGCCAGCAGTTTTATTGACTATGGCTACACCTTC | CASSFIDYGYTF
TRBJ1-2 | . | TRBV6-4 | . | TGTGCCAGCAGTGACTCTCCCTTCTATGGCTACACCTTC | CASSDSPFYGYTF
TRBJ2-7 | TRBD2 | TRBV30 | . | TGTGCCTGGAGCCGCGGGGGAACCTTACAGTGGCAGTACTTC | CAWSRGGTLQWQYF
TRBJ2-1 | TRBD2 | TRBV11-3 | . | TGTGCCAGCAGCCGAGGAGTAGCGGGAGGTAGTGAGCAGTTCTTC | CASSRGVAGGSEQFF
TRBJ1-6 | TRBD1 | TRBV19 | . | TGTGCCAGTAGTACCCAGACAGGGGACGGCTCACCCCTCCACTTT | CASSTQTGDGSPLHF
TRBJ1-2 | . | TRBV9 | . | TGTGCCAGCAGTCGGATGGGGGCGCGGAATGGCTACACCTTC | CASSRMGARNGYTF
TRBJ1-1 | . | TRBV28 | . | TGTGCCAGCAGTTTACCCAGGGATTGGCGGGCTTTCTTT | CASSLPRDWRAFF
TRBJ2-5 | TRBD1 | TRBV7-8 | . | TGTGCCAGCAGCGGACGACAGGGGGCGGGAGAGACCCAGTACTTC | CASSGRQGAGETQYF
TRBJ2-3 | TRBD2 | TRBV5-4 | . | TGTGCCAGCAGCATCGGAGCGGGGGGGAGCACAGATACGCAGTATTTT | CASSIGAGGSTDTQYF
TRBJ2-3 | . | TRBV5-6 | . | TGTGCCAGCAGCTTGGCCATAGATACGCAGTATTTT | CASSLAIDTQYF